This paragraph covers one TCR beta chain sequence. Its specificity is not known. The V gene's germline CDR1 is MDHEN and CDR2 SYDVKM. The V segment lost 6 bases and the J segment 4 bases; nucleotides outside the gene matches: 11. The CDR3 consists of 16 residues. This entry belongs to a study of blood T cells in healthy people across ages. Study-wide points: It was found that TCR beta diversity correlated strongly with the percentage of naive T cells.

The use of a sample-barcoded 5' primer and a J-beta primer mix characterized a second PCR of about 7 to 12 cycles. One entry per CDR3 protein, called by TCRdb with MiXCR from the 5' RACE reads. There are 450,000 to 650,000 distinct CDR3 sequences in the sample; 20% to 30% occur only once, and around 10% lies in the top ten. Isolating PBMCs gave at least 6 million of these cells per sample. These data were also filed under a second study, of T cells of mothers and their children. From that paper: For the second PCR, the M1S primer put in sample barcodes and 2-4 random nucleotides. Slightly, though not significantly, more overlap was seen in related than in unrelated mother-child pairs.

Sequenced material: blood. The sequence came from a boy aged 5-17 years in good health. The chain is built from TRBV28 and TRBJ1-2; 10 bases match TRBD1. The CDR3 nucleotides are TGTGCCAGCAGACCTGACAGGGGGCGAGTGACCTATGGCTACACCTTC. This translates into CASRPDRGRVTYGYTF.